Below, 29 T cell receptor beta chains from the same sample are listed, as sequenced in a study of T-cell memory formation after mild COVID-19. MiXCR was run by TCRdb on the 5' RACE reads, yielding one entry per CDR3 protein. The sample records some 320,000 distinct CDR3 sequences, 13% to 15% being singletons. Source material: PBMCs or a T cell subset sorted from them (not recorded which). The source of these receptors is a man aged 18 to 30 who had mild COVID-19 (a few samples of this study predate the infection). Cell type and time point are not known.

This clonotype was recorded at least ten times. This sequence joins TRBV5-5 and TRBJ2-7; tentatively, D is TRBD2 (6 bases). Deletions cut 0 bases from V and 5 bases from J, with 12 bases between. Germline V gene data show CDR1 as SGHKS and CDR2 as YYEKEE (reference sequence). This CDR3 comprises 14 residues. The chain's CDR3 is CASSLDPTSNEQYF. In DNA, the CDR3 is TGTGCCAGCAGCTTGGACCCGACTAGTAACGAGCAGTACTTC.

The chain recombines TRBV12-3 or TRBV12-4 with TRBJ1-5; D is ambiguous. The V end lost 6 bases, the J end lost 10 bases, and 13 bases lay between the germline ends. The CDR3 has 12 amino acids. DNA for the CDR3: TGTGCCAGCAGCCGTTATCAGGTACCCCAGCATTTT. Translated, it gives CASSRYQVPQHF.

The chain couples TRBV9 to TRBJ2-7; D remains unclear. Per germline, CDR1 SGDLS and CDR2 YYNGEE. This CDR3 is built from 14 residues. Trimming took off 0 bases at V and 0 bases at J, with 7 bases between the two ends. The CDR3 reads CASSVGGSSYEQYF. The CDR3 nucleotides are TGTGCCAGCAGCGTAGGCGGAAGCTCCTACGAGCAGTACTTC.

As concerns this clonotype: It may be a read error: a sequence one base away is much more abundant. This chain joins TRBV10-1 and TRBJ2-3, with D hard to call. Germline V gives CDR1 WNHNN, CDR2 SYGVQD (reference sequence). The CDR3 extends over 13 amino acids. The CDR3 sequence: CVSSASGTDTQYF. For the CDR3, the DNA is TGCGTCAGCAGTGCAAGCGGCACAGATACGCAGTATTTT.

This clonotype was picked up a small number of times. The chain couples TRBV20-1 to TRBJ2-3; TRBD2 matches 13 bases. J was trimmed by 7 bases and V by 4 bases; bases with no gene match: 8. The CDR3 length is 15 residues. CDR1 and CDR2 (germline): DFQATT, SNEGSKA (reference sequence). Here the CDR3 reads CSATKLAGGPNTQYF. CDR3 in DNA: TGCAGTGCTACGAAACTAGCGGGGGGGCCAAATACGCAGTATTTT.

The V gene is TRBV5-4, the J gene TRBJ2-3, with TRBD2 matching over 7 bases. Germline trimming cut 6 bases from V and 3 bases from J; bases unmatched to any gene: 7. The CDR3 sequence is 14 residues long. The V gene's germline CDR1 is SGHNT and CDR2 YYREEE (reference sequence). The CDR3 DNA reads TGTGCCAGCACCTGGGGGGGGATGACAGATACGCAGTATTTT. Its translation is CASTWGGMTDTQYF.

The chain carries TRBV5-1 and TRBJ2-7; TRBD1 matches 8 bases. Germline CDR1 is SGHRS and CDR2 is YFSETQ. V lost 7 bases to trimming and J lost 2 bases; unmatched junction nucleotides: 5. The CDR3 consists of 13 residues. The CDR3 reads CASGSTGAYEQYF. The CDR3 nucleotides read TGCGCCAGCGGGTCGACAGGGGCCTACGAGCAGTACTTC.

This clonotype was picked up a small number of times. The CDR3 region is CASTHAVDTQYF. CDR3 DNA: TGTGCCAGCACCCACGCCGTGGATACGCAGTATTTT. The chain is built from TRBV6-2 or TRBV6-3 and TRBJ2-3, with unresolved D. The CDR3 totals 12 residues. Looked up from germline, CDR1 is MNHEY and CDR2 is SVGEGT. Trimming took 7 bases from V and 6 from J, leaving 11 bases between them.

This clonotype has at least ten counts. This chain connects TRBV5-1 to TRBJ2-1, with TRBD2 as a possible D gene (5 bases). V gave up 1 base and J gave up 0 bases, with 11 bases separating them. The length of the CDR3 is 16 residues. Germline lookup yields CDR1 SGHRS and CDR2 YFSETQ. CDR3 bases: TGCGCCAGCAGCTTGTATCGGGGTAGCTCCTACAATGAGCAGTTCTTC. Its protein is CASSLYRGSSYNEQFF.

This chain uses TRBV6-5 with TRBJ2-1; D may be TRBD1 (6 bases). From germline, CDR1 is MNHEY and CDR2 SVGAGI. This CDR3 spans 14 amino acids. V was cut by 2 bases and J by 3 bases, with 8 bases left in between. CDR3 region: CASSYRDNYNEQFF. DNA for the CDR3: TGTGCCAGCAGTTACCGGGACAACTACAATGAGCAGTTCTTC.

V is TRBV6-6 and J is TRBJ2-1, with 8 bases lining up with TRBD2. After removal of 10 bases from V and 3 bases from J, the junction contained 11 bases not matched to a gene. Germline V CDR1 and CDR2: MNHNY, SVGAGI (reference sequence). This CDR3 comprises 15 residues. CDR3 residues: CATIRGGLSYNEQFF. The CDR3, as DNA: TGTGCCACTATACGGGGGGGGCTAAGCTACAATGAGCAGTTCTTC.

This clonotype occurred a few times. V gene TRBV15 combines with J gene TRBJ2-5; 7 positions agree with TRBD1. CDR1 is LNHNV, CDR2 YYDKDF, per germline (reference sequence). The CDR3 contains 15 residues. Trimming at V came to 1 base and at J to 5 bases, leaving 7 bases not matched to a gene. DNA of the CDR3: TGTGCCACCAGCAGAGGGAACAGGGGAAGGGAGACCCAGTACTTC. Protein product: CATSRGNRGRETQYF.

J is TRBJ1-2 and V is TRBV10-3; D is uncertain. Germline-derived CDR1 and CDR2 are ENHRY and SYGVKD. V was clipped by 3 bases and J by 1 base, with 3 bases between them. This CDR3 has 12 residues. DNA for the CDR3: TGTGCCATCAGTGACGGTAACTATGGCTACACCTTC. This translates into CAISDGNYGYTF.

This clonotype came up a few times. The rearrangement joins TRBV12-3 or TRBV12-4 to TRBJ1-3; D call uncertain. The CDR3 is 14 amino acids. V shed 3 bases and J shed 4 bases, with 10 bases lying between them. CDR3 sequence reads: CASSFGELGNTIYF. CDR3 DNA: TGTGCCAGCAGTTTCGGGGAATTAGGAAACACCATATATTTT.

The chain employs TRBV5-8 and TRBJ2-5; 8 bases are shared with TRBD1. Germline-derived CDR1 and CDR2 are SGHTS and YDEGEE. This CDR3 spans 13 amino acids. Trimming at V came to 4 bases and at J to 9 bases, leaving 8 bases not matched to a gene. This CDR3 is CASSVTGGKAQYF. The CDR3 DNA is TGTGCCAGCAGCGTAACAGGGGGAAAGGCCCAGTACTTC.

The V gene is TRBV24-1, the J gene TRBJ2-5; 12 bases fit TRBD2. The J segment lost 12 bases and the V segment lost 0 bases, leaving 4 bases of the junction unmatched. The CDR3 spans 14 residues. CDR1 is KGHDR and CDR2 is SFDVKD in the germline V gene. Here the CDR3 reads CATSDLASGGAKYF. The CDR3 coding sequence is TGTGCCACCAGTGATTTGGCTAGCGGGGGGGCAAAGTACTTC.

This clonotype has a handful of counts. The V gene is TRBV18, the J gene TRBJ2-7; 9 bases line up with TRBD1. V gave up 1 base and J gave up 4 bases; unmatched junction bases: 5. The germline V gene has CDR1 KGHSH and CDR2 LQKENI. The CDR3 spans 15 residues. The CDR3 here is CASSPRNRGRYEQYF. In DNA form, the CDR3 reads TGTGCCAGCTCACCACGGAACAGGGGGCGGTACGAGCAGTACTTC.

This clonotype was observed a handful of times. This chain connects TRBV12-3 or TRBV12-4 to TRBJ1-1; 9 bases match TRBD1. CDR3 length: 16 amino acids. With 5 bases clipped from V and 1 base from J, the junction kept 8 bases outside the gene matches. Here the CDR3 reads CASSPIQGAANTEAFF. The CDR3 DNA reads TGTGCCAGCAGTCCGATACAGGGGGCGGCGAACACTGAAGCTTTCTTT.

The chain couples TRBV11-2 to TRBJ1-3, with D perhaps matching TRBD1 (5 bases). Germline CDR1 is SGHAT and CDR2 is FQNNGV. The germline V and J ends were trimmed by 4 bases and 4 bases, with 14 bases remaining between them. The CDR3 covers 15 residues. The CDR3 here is CASSSIRGLGNTIYF. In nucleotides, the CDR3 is TGTGCCAGCAGCTCGATTCGGGGACTAGGAAACACCATATATTTT.

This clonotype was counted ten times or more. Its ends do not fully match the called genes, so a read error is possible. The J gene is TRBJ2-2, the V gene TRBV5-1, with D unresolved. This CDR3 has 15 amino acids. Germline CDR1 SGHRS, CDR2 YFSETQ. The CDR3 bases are TGTGCCAGCAGCTTAGTGGGTTCGAACACCGGGGAGCTGTTTTTT. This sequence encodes CASSLVGSNTGELFF.

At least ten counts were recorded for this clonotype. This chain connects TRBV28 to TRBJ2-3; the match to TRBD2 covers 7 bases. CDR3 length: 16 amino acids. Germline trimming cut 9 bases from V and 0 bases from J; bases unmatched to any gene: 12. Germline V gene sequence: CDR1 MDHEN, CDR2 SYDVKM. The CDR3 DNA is TGTGCCAGTAGCCGGGACTATTTCCTTAGCACAGATACGCAGTATTTT. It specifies CASSRDYFLSTDTQYF.

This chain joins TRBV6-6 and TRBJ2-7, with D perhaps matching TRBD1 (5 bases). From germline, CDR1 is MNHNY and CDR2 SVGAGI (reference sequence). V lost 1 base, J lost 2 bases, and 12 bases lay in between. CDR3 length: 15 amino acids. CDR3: CASSYFLDTAYEQYF. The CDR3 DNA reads TGTGCCAGCAGTTACTTTCTGGACACAGCCTACGAGCAGTACTTC.

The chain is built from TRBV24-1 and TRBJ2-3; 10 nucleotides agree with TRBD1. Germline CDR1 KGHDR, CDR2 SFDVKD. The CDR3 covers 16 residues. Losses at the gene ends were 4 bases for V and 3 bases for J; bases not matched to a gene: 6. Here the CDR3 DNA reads TGTGCCACCAGTGACCCCCGGGACAGGGGAACAGATACGCAGTATTTT. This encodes CATSDPRDRGTDTQYF.

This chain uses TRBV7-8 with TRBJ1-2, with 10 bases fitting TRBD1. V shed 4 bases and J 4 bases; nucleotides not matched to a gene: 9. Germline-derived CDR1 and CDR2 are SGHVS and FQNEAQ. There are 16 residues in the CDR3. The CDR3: CASSSGQGGLGYGYTF. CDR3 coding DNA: TGTGCCAGCAGCTCTGGACAGGGGGGGTTAGGCTATGGCTACACCTTC.

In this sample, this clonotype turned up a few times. The CDR3 here is CASSQGQGGGKLFF. CDR3 sequence (DNA): TGTGCCAGCAGCCAAGGACAGGGGGGCGGAAAACTGTTTTTT. V gene TRBV4-2 combines with J gene TRBJ1-4; 9 bases match TRBD1. The V and J ends lost 1 base and 10 bases, in that order; junction bases with no gene match: 4. The length of the CDR3 is 14 residues. Germline values: CDR1 LGHNA, CDR2 YNFKEQ.

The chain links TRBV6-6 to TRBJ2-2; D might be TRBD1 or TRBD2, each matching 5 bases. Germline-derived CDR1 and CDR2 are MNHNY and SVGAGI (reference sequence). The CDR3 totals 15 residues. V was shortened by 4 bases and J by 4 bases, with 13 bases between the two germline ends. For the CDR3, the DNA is TGTGCCAGCAGTTCCCAGGGTGGGGGCACCGGGGAGCTGTTTTTT. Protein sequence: CASSSQGGGTGELFF.

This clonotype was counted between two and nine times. CDR3 DNA: TGTGCCAGCAGCCAGATGACTAGCGGGGGAGTAGGCCAAGAGCAGTTCTTC. This gives the protein CASSQMTSGGVGQEQFF. The rearrangement joins TRBV7-8 to TRBJ2-1, with 12 bases matching TRBD2. Looked up from germline, CDR1 is SGHVS and CDR2 is FQNEAQ. V dropped 5 bases and J dropped 10; count of bases not matched to a gene: 15. This CDR3 spans 17 amino acids. The full variable domain, completed using reference TRBV7-8 and TRBJ2-1, is GAGVSQSPRYKVAKRGQDVALRCDPISGHVSLFWYQQALGQGPEFLTYFQNEAQLDKSGLPSDRFFAERPEGSVSTLKIQRTQQEDSAVYLCASSQMTSGGVGQEQFFGPGTRLTVL.

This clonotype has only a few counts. Written as DNA, the CDR3 is TGTGCCAGCAGCTTCAGGAATCAGCCCCAGCATTTT. Translating it yields CASSFRNQPQHF. The rearrangement uses TRBV7-2 and TRBJ1-5; D remains unclear. V was pared by 3 bases and J by 4 bases, with 4 bases between. Germline V gene lookup returns CDR1 SGHTA and CDR2 FQGNSA. The CDR3 consists of 12 residues.

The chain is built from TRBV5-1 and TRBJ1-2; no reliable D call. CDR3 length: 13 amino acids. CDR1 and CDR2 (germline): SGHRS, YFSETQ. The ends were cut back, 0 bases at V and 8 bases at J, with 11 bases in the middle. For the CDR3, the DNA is TGCGCCAGCAGCTTGGACGAGGGAACGGGCTACACCTTC. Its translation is CASSLDEGTGYTF.